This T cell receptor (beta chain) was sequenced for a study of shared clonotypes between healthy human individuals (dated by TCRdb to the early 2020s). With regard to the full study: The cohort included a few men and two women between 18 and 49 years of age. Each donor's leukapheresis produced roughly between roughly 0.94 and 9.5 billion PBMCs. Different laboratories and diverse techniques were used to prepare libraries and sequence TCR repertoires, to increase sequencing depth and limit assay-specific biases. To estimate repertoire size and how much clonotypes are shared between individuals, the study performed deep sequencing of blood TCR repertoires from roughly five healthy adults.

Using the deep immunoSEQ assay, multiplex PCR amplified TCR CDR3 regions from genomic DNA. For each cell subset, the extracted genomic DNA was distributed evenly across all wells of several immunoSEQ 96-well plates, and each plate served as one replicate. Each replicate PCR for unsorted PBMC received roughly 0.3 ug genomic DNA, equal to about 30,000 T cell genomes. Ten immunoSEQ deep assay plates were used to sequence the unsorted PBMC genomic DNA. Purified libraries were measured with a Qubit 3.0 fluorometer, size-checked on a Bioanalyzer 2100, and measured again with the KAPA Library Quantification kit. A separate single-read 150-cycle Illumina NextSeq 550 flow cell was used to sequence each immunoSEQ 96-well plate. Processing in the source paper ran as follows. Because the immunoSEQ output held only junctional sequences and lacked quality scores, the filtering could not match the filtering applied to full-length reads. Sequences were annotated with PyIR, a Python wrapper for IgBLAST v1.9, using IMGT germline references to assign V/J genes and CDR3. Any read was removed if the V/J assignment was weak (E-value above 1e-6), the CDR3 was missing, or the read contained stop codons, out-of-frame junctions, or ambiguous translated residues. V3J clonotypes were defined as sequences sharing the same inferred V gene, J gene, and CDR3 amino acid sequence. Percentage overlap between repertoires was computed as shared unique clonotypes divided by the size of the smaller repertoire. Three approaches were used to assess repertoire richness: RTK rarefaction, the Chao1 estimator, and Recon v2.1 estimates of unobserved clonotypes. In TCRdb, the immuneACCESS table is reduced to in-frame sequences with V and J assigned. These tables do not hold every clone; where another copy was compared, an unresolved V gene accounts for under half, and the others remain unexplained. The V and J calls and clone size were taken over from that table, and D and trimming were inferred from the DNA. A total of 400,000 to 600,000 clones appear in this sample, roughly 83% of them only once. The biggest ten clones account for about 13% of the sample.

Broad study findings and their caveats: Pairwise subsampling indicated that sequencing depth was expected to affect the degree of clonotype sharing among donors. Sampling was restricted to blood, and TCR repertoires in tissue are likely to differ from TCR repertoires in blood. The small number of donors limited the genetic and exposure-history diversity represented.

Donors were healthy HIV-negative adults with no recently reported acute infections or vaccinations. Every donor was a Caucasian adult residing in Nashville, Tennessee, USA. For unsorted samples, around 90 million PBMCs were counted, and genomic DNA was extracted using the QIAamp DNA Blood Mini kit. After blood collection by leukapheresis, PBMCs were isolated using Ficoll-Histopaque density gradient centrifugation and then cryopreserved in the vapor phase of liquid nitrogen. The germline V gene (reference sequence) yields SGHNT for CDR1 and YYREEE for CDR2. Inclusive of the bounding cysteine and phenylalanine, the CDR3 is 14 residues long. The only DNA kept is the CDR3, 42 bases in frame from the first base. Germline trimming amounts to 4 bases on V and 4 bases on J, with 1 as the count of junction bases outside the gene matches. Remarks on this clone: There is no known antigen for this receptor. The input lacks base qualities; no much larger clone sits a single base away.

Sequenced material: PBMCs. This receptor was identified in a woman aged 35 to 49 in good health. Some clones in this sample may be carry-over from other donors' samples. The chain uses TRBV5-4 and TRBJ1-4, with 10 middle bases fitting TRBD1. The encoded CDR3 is CASSRDRGNEKLFF. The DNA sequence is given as TGTGCCAGCAGCCGGGACAGGGGTAATGAAAAACTGTTTTTT.